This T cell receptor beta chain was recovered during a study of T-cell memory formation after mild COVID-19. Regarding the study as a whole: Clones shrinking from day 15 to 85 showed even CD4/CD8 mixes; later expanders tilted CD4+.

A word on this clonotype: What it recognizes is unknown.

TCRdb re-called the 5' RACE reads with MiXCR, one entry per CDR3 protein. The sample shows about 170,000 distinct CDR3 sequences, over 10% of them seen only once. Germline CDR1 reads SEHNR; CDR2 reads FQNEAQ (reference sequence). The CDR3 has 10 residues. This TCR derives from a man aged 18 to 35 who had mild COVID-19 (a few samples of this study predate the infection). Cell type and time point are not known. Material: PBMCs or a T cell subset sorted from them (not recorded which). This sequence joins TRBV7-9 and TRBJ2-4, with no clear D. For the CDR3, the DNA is TGTGGCCCCCGGAACGACATTCAGTACTTC. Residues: CGPRNDIQYF.